Shown below are 9 T cell receptor beta chains from a single sample sequenced in a study of cytomegalovirus exposure and HLA in healthy donors. The method was immunoSEQ multiplex PCR; TCRdb's version includes in-frame clones alone and lacks a portion of them. Of 250,000 or so clones listed, roughly nine tenths were seen once; the top ten hold approximately 12%. Source material: PBMCs. Every receptor here comes from a man between 18 and 35 years old in good health and CMV-seropositive.

The chain carries TRBV29-1 and TRBJ1-1, with D maybe TRBD1 (5 bases). This CDR3 is built from 14 residues. The germline V gene has CDR1 SQVTM and CDR2 ANQGSEA. Trimming took off 2 bases at V and 5 bases at J, with 15 bases between the two ends. The CDR3 coding sequence is TGCAGCGTTGAAAAAGGGGTTCGGAGAACTGAAGCTTTCTTT. It codes for CSVEKGVRRTEAFF.

The rearrangement links TRBV5-4 to TRBJ1-3; D not certain. The CDR3 totals 15 residues. Germline V CDR1 and CDR2: SGHNT, YYREEE (reference sequence). Trimming shortened V by 0 bases and J by 4 bases, and 11 bases separated the two germline ends. The CDR3 coding sequence is TGTGCCAGCAGCTTGGCCTTGGGTGCGGGAAACACCATATATTTT. Translated, it gives CASSLALGAGNTIYF.

V is TRBV5-4 and J is TRBJ2-1; TRBD2 agrees at 8 bases. Germline V lookup: CDR1 SGHNT, CDR2 YYREEE (reference sequence). The V gene end was trimmed by 4 bases and the J gene end by 1 base; junction bases not matched to a gene: 13. The CDR3 is 18 residues long. CDR3 amino acids: CASSTKGSGGRSYNEQFF. In DNA, the CDR3 is TGTGCCAGCAGCACCAAGGGGAGCGGGGGTCGGTCCTACAATGAGCAGTTCTTC.

The V gene is TRBV7-9, the J gene TRBJ1-3; TRBD1 matches at 7 bases. The germline gives CDR1 SEHNR, CDR2 FQNEAQ (reference sequence). The V and J ends lost 5 bases and 5 bases, in that order; junction bases with no gene match: 3. The CDR3 spans 13 residues. The CDR3 DNA sequence: TGTGCCAGCAGCCAGGGACAGAGAAACACCATATATTTT. Protein: CASSQGQRNTIYF.

This chain joins TRBV7-8 and TRBJ2-2; no firm D call. CDR1 is SGHVS and CDR2 is FQNEAQ in the germline V gene. The CDR3 is 16 residues long. Trimming removed 2 bases at V and 4 bases at J, with 14 bases between. The CDR3 coding sequence is TGTGCCAGCAGCTTATGGGCTATGGCCGGCACCGGGGAGCTGTTTTTT. Amino acid sequence: CASSLWAMAGTGELFF.

This chain uses TRBV10-3 with TRBJ1-3, with D perhaps TRBD1 (6 bases). V lost 5 bases, J lost 6 bases, and 20 bases lay in between. This CDR3 is 16 amino acids long. The V gene's germline CDR1 is ENHRY and CDR2 SYGVKD. The CDR3 here is CAISRGNRASENTIYF. The CDR3 nucleotides read TGTGCCATCAGTCGTGGTAACAGGGCAAGCGAAAACACCATATATTTT.

This rearrangement joins TRBV6-5 to TRBJ2-7; D is possibly TRBD2 (7 bases). CDR1 and CDR2 from the germline V gene are MNHEY and SVGAGI. The length of the CDR3 is 14 residues. Trimming pared 2 bases from V and 4 bases from J, leaving 12 bases between. CDR3 amino acids: CASSYGGGGYEQYF. CDR3 DNA sequence: TGTGCCAGCAGTTACGGGGGAGGGGGTTACGAGCAGTACTTC.

The gene calls are TRBV6-1 and TRBJ1-1; no clear D gene. The CDR3 is made up of 15 amino acids. Trimming removed 2 bases from V and 1 base from J, with 11 bases in between. Per the germline V gene, CDR1 is MNHNS and CDR2 is SASEGT. The DNA of the CDR3 is TGTGCCAGCAGTGAATTTAGACTGAGGAACACTGAAGCTTTCTTT. It yields the protein CASSEFRLRNTEAFF.

The V call is TRBV6-1, the J call TRBJ1-1, with D perhaps matching TRBD1 (6 bases). From germline, CDR1 is MNHNS and CDR2 SASEGT. Trimming took 3 bases from V and 3 from J, leaving 14 bases between them. The CDR3 has 15 residues. The chain's CDR3 is CASSDPTGIYTEAFF. CDR3 bases: TGTGCCAGCAGTGATCCAACAGGGATATACACTGAAGCTTTCTTT.